This entry describes one T cell receptor beta chain. A much larger clone lies a single base off, so this may be a read error. Assessment by CT and PET/CT found all patients node-negative, and none had prior chemotherapy, radiotherapy or other malignancies. A volume of around 6.4 milliliters of peripheral blood was collected by draw at each of two time points. Germline CDR1 reads MGHRA; CDR2 reads YSYEKL. This CDR3 comprises 13 residues. V was pared by 2 bases and J by 8 bases, with 12 bases between. CDR3 of TCR beta was amplified from genomic DNA via a two-round multiplex PCR. Round one of PCR was performed, and it used primers specific to each TRBV and TRBJ gene. TCRdb ran MiXCR on the multiplex PCR reads and lists one entry per CDR3 protein. The sample shows fewer than 50,000 distinct CDR3 sequences, around a quarter of them seen only once. The data stem from a study of prognosis after radiotherapy for stage I lung cancer. At the level of the study: In this cohort, no one received concurrent therapy with stereotactic body radiotherapy.

The V and J genes are TRBV4-1 and TRBJ1-2; D is unclear. The sample here was PBMCs, taken before or after stereotactic body radiation therapy (not recorded which). This clonotype was obtained from a donor of 50 years or more with non-small cell lung cancer. This CDR3 is CASSQSGVKGYTF. The CDR3 DNA follows: TGCGCCAGCAGCCAATCCGGGGTGAAGGGCTACACCTTC.